Here is one T cell receptor beta chain with its context. The record originates from a study of blood T cell repertoires in COVID-19. Study at large: Italy, Spain and the United States were the sources of the convalescent and acute COVID-19 samples. Sources were T cells, B-cell-depleted T cells, or PBMCs; the material itself was cDNA or gDNA.

As processed by the authors: Nucleated cell counts were estimated from reference gene primer amplification. Clones were read by immunoSEQ multiplex PCR, and TCRdb kept only the in-frame ones, dropping some. V, J and clone size are taken as reported in that table, and D and trimming were inferred from the DNA itself. There are 300,000 to 450,000 clones in the sample; roughly 85% occur only once, and under 4% lies in the top ten. The material sequenced was peripheral blood. The clonotype comes from a woman under 30 with acute or convalescent COVID-19.

The CDR3 protein is CASSYQPGRSGYTF. The CDR3 coding sequence is TGTGCCAGCAGTTACCAGCCGGGGAGATCGGGCTACACCTTC. V gene TRBV6-5 combines with J gene TRBJ1-2, with D hard to call. With 2 bases removed from V and 8 bases from J, the gap between germline ends came to 15 bases. There are 14 residues in the CDR3. Germline values: CDR1 MNHEY, CDR2 SVGAGI.